A single TCR beta chain is shown here with its context. The target antigen is unknown. cDNA reverse transcribed from extracted RNA served as the sequencing template. The assay was immunoSEQ multiplex PCR, and TCRdb's table has in-frame clones only and misses some. Altogether 160,000 or so clones are present, roughly two thirds being singletons, with the ten largest covering about 0.94%. The data belong to a study of CD8+ T cells in alopecia areata. General study results and limits: Mice showed clearer TCR sharing than patients did, a gap that was possibly HLA-related. Tofacitinib delivered significant drops in scalp clonality and in expanded CD8+ clones among the top 100. Lesional tissue from the scalp (especially in alopecia totalis/universalis) showed higher clonality than normal scalp.

Treatment of the sample: oral pan-JAK inhibitor, 5-10 mg twice daily. Germline V gene lookup returns CDR1 SGHDT and CDR2 YYEEEE. CDR3 length: 12 amino acids. The V and J ends lost 7 bases and 5 bases respectively, with 12 bases between them. This chain joins TRBV5-6 and TRBJ2-5; the D gene is possibly TRBD2 (6 bases). This material consisted of CD4+ T cells sorted from blood, taken at week 4, from a patient treated with tofacitinib. The TCR sequence derives from a human donor with alopecia areata. CDR3 nucleotides: TGTGCCAGCCTGGGGGGTGAGGAGACCCAGTACTTC. Protein product: CASLGGEETQYF.